What follows are 8 T cell receptor beta chains derived from one specimen sequenced in a study of CD8 T cells in Susac syndrome. With random hexamers, 0.5 to 1 ug RNA was reverse transcribed. TCRdb re-called the immunoSEQ multiplex PCR reads with MiXCR, one entry per CDR3 protein. Of roughly 88,000 distinct CDR3 sequences in the sample, 96% are singletons; the top ten hold more than 0.35%. The sample was CD8+ T cells from PBMCs. Every receptor here comes from a human donor with Susac syndrome.

The chain couples TRBV20-1 to TRBJ2-1; 7 bases are shared with TRBD2. Per germline, CDR1 DFQATT and CDR2 SNEGSKA (reference sequence). J was trimmed by 9 bases and V by 1 base; bases with no gene match: 12. The length of the CDR3 is 15 residues. The CDR3 region has the DNA TGCAGTGCTAGAGGGGGGGTTGCGGGAGCATCTGAGCAGTTCTTC. As protein: CSARGGVAGASEQFF.

The rearrangement uses TRBV30 and TRBJ2-7; D possibly matches TRBD1 or TRBD2 (6 bases each). V was cut by 5 bases and J by 7 bases, with 18 bases left in between. The germline V gene has CDR1 GTSNPN and CDR2 SVGIG (reference sequence). There are 13 residues in the CDR3. The CDR3 here is CAWESRGEEEQYF. CDR3 sequence (DNA): TGTGCCTGGGAGTCGAGGGGGGAGGAGGAGCAGTACTTC.

The chain recombines TRBV5-1 with TRBJ2-1; D is possibly TRBD2 (5 bases). Germline values: CDR1 SGHRS, CDR2 YFSETQ. The CDR3 is 14 residues long. V was trimmed by 0 bases and J by 5 bases, leaving 9 bases between them. The CDR3 here is CASSLVSGDNEQFF. DNA of the CDR3: TGCGCCAGCAGCTTGGTCTCCGGGGACAATGAGCAGTTCTTC.

Written as DNA, the CDR3 is TGTGCCTGGAGTGGAGCGGGAGGTGGTGAGCAGTTCTTC. Residues: CAWSGAGGGEQFF. The chain employs TRBV30 and TRBJ2-1; 9 bases line up with TRBD2. Trimming removed 1 base from V and 9 bases from J; junction bases left unmatched: 4. CDR1 is GTSNPN, CDR2 SVGIG, per germline (reference sequence). The CDR3 runs to 13 residues.

This chain links TRBV20-1 with TRBJ2-1; TRBD1 is a possible D gene (5 bases). Trimming pared 3 bases from V and 2 bases from J, leaving 8 bases between. Germline CDR1 is DFQATT and CDR2 is SNEGSKA (reference sequence). CDR3 size: 13 residues. The CDR3 coding sequence is TGCAGTGCTAGTCAAGGGGCCTACAATGAGCAGTTCTTC. Its protein product is CSASQGAYNEQFF.

The V gene is TRBV28, the J gene TRBJ2-3; TRBD1 agrees at 8 bases. The germline V gene has CDR1 MDHEN and CDR2 SYDVKM. J gave up 4 bases and V 6 bases, and 6 bases lay outside the gene matches. This CDR3 is built from 14 residues. CDR3 nucleotides: TGTGCCAGCAGACCCAGGGGGCGCTCAGATACGCAGTATTTT. This codes for CASRPRGRSDTQYF. Variable domain in full (rest from reference TRBV28 and TRBJ2-3): DVKVTQSSRYLVKRTGEKVFLECVQDMDHENMFWYRQDPGLGLRLIYFSYDVKMKEKGDIPEGYSVSREKKERFSLILESASTNQTSMYLCASRPRGRSDTQYFGPGTRLTVL.

V gene TRBV7-9 combines with J gene TRBJ2-7, with D possibly being TRBD1 (5 bases). Looked up from germline, CDR1 is SEHNR and CDR2 is FQNEAQ (reference sequence). Trimming took 1 base from V and 3 from J, leaving 7 bases between them. The CDR3 totals 13 residues. CDR3 protein: CASSLGGRYEQYV. CDR3 DNA: TGTGCCAGCAGCTTAGGGGGCCGCTACGAGCAGTACGTC.

V and J are TRBV15 and TRBJ2-5; tentative D call: TRBD2 (5 bases). V was pared by 0 bases and J by 2 bases, with 10 bases between. This CDR3 has 15 residues. Germline-derived CDR1 and CDR2 are LNHNV and YYDKDF (reference sequence). CDR3: CATSRDPRGQETQYF. Written as DNA, the CDR3 is TGTGCCACCAGCAGAGATCCCCGAGGGCAAGAGACCCAGTACTTC.